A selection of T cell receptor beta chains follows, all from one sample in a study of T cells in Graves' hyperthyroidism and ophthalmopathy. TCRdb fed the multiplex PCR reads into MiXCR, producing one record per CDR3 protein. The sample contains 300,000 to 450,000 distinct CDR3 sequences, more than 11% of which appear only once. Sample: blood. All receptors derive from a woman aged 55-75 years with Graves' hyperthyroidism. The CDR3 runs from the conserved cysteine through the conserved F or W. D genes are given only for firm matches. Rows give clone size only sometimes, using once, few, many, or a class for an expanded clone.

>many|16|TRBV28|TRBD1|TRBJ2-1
TGTGCCAGCAGTACTTTCGACAGGGGGCTGTACAATGAGCAGTTCTTC
CASSTFDRGLYNEQFF
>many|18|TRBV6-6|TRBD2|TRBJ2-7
TGTGCCAGCAGTTACGGGACTAGCGGGAGGCTCTTAGGGTTGGAGCAGTACTTC
CASSYGTSGRLLGLEQYF
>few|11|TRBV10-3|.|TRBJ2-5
TGTGCCATCAGGAGCACGGAGACCCAGTACTTC
CAIRSTETQYF
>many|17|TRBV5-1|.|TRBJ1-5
TGCGCCAGCAGCTTGGCCCCCGGGGCGGGAGGCAATCAGCCCCAGCATTTT
CASSLAPGAGGNQPQHF
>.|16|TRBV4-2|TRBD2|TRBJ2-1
TGTGCCAGCAGCCAGGGTGGGACTAGCGGGTTCTATGAGCAGTTCTTC
CASSQGGTSGFYEQFF
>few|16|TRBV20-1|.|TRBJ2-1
TGCAGTGCTAGAGATTTTTTACGGAACTTTTACAATGAGCAGTTCTTC
CSARDFLRNFYNEQFF
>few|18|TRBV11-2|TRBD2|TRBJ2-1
TGTGCCAGCAGCTTAAGACTAGCGGGCTACAGCTCCTACAATGAGCAGTTCTTC
CASSLRLAGYSSYNEQFF
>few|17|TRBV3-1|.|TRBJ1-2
TGTGCCAACAGCCAAGATGCCCCTGGACGGACTACATATGGCTACACCTTC
CANSQDAPGRTTYGYTF
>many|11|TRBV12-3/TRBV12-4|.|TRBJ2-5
TGTGCCAGCAGTCGCCGGGAGACCCAGTACTTC
CASSRRETQYF
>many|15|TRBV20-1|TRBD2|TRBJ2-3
TGCAGTGCTAGAGTGGCTAGCGGTAGCACAGATACGCAGTATTTT
CSARVASGSTDTQYF
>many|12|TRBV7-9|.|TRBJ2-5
TGTGCCAGCAGCTCCCCAATGGAGACCCAGTACTTC
CASSSPMETQYF
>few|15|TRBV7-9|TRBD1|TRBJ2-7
TGTGCCAGCAGCCAGGGGGAGACAGGGACCTACGAGCAGTACTTC
CASSQGETGTYEQYF
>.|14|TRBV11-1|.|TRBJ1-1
TGTGCCAGCAGCTCGTGGGGCAGGGACCCTGAAGCTTTCTTT
CASSSWGRDPEAFF
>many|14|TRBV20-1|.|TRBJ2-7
TGCAGTGCTAGAGCCTACCTACAGGGAAGCGAGCAGTACTTC
CSARAYLQGSEQYF
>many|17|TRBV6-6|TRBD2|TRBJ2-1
TGTGCCAGCAGTTACACCACTAGCGCCCTCGCTTCCAATGAGCAGTTCTTC
CASSYTTSALASNEQFF
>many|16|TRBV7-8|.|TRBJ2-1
TGTGCCAGCAGCTTCCAGGACGGGTTAGCCAACGATGAGCAGTTCTTC
CASSFQDGLANDEQFF
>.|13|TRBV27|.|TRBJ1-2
TGTGCCAGCGGGAGGACTGCATTTAATGGCTACACCTTC
CASGRTAFNGYTF
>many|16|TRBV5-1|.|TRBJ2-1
TGCGCCAGCAGCTCCACCGGGACACCGAATCAGGATGAGCAGTTCTTC
CASSSTGTPNQDEQFF
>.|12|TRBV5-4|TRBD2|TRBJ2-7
TGTGCCAGCAGAGGACTAGCGGGAGAGCAGTACTTC
CASRGLAGEQYF
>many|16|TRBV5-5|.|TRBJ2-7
TGTGCCAGCAGCTTGACGCCGGACCCCCGTTTAAGGGAGCAGTACTTC
CASSLTPDPRLREQYF